This T cell receptor (beta chain) was recorded in a study of OX40 agonist ivuxolimab in advanced cancers. Study results and limitations: Circulating CD4+ and CD8+ T cells showed clonal expansion by week 6 at 0.1 to 3.0 mg/kg.

This clone appeared once. No antigen is known for it. The data were produced by immunoSEQ multiplex PCR, yet TCRdb's version contains in-frame clones alone and is incomplete. The sample lists roughly 76,000 clones, around 90% occurring once. This sequence was found in an adult with an advanced solid tumor such as melanoma, head and neck, liver or kidney cancer. Sample: CD4+ or CD8+ T cells sorted from blood, taken in a trial of the OX40 agonist ivuxolimab.

The CDR3 here is CASSSGGANNEQFF. The CDR3 nucleotides are TGTGCCAGCAGCTCCGGGGGGGCTAACAATGAGCAGTTCTTC. The rearrangement joins TRBV7-9 to TRBJ2-1; 8 bases fit TRBD2. Germline values: CDR1 SEHNR, CDR2 FQNEAQ (reference sequence). Losses at the gene ends were 4 bases for V and 5 bases for J; bases not matched to a gene: 4. This CDR3 spans 14 amino acids.